This T cell receptor beta chain comes out of a study of metastatic and nonmetastatic thyroid tumors. Study processing details: Clinicopathological groups differed in CDR3, with these differences serving to build a distant-metastasis classifier for papillary thyroid cancer. TCRdb re-processed the PCR reads through MiXCR. The V and J calls and clone size are TCRdb's, not the authors'. The repertoire consists of almost 35,000 clones, with less than 20% occurring once and the leading ten covering around 3.3%. This clone came up many times. CDR1 LGHDT and CDR2 YNNKEL come from the germline V gene (reference sequence). Trimming cost V 5 bases and J 8 bases, with 24 bases left between them. This CDR3 region has 16 residues. Thyroid surgery was preceded by no treatment in any patient.

V gene TRBV3-1 combines with J gene TRBJ2-5, with TRBD2 as a possible D gene (5 bases). The TCR originated in a female donor with papillary thyroid cancer or a benign thyroid nodule (not recorded which). Some clones in this sample may be carry-over from other donors' samples. Sequencing was carried out using blood. The CDR3 DNA is TGTGCCAGCAGCGGTAGCGAGGGCGGAACCAAGAGAACCCAGTACTTC. Its translation: CASSGSEGGTKRTQYF.